A selection of T cell receptor beta chains follows, all from one sample in a study of CD4 T cells in relation to SARS-CoV-2 and coronaviruses. Repertoires were generated with immunoSEQ multiplex PCR, while TCRdb's copy carries only in-frame clones and drops some. The table records almost 20,000 clones, about 86% of them present only once. For these TCRs, the target antigens are not known. The sequenced sample consisted of CD4+ T cells from PBMCs, cultured in vitro. Receptors were obtained from a human donor in good health. CDR3s include the opening cysteine and the closing phenylalanine or tryptophan. A D gene is named only where the DNA matches it firmly. Clone size is stated in some rows and not others, as once, few, many or a class when expanded.

>-|TRBJ1-2|TRBD1|TRBV3-1/TRBV3-2
CASSMDRATVSGGYTF
TGTGCCAGCAGCATGGACAGGGCCACCGTTTCGGGGGGCTACACCTTC
>once|TRBJ1-2|-|TRBV2
CASTSQAIGSGYTF
TGTGCCAGTACATCACAGGCCATTGGGAGTGGCTACACCTTC
>-|TRBJ1-3|-|TRBV7-9
CASSPLPGLRGSSGNTIYF
TGTGCCAGCAGCCCTCTTCCGGGACTCAGAGGAAGCTCTGGAAACACCATATATTTT
>-|TRBJ2-5|TRBD2|TRBV5-1
CASTPGGRYETQYF
TGCGCCAGCACACCGGGGGGGCGATATGAGACCCAGTACTTC
>-|TRBJ2-7|TRBD1|TRBV5-1
CASSLGGQIYEQYF
TGCGCCAGCAGCTTGGGGGGACAGATTTACGAGCAGTACTTC
>-|TRBJ2-7|-|TRBV4-3
CASSHDSYSYEQYF
TGCGCCAGCAGCCACGACAGTTACTCCTACGAGCAGTACTTC
>-|TRBJ2-7|TRBD2|TRBV7-2
CASSPGLAVGYEQYF
TGTGCCAGCAGCCCAGGACTAGCGGTAGGGTACGAGCAGTACTTC
>-|TRBJ2-3|-|TRBV19
CASSRARDTFTDTQYF
TGTGCCAGTAGTAGAGCACGGGACACCTTCACAGATACGCAGTATTTT
>-|TRBJ1-4|-|TRBV3-1/TRBV3-2
CASSPRGAREKLFF
TGTGCCAGCTCCCCGAGGGGGGCTCGAGAAAAACTGTTTTTT
>once|TRBJ1-1|TRBD1|TRBV6-6
CASTSGGGSERAEAFF
TGTGCCAGCACCTCAGGGGGGGGGAGCGAAAGGGCTGAAGCTTTCTTT
>once|TRBJ2-3|TRBD2|TRBV9
CASSVASGGADTQYF
TGTGCCAGCAGCGTAGCTAGCGGGGGGGCAGATACGCAGTATTTT
>once|TRBJ1-1|-|TRBV6-6
CASSSAGAGNTEAFF
TGTGCCAGCAGTTCGGCGGGGGCGGGGAACACTGAAGCTTTCTTT
>-|TRBJ1-4|-|TRBV5-1
CASSSGEANEKLFF
TGCGCCAGCAGCTCAGGGGAGGCTAATGAAAAACTGTTTTTT
>-|TRBJ1-5|-|TRBV7-8
CASSLEGAQPQHF
TGTGCCAGCAGCTTAGAAGGAGCTCAGCCCCAGCATTTT
>-|TRBJ2-7|-|TRBV9
CASSATGSSYEQYF
TGTGCCAGCAGCGCCACAGGGAGCTCCTACGAGCAGTACTTC
>-|TRBJ2-3|-|TRBV24-1
CATSDFRADTQYF
TGTGCCACCAGTGATTTTAGGGCTGATACGCAGTATTTT
>-|TRBJ2-7|-|TRBV6-4
CASSDGPIGRTYEQYF
TGTGCCAGCAGTGACGGTCCTATAGGTCGAACCTACGAGCAGTACTTC
>few|TRBJ1-2|-|TRBV25-1
CASSPTREEIGYTF
TGTGCCAGCAGCCCCACCCGGGAGGAGATAGGCTACACCTTC
>-|TRBJ2-3|-|TRBV27
CASSRGGAADTQYF
TGTGCCAGCAGTCGCGGGGGCGCCGCAGATACGCAGTATTTT
>once|TRBJ1-5|TRBD1|TRBV6-5
CASRGQFNQPQHF
TGTGCCAGCAGGGGACAGTTCAATCAGCCCCAGCATTTT
>-|TRBJ2-3|-|TRBV5-6
CASIDSGTFSTDTQYF
TGTGCCAGCATCGATTCCGGGACATTCAGCACAGATACGCAGTATTTT
>few|TRBJ1-3|-|TRBV12-3/TRBV12-4
CASSQGLGNTIYF
TGTGCCAGCAGTCAGGGGCTCGGAAACACCATATATTTT
>-|TRBJ1-4|-|TRBV21-1
CASSKDRAGSDEKLFF
TGTGCCAGCAGCAAGGACAGGGCGGGTTCTGATGAAAAACTGTTTTTT
>-|TRBJ1-5|TRBD1|TRBV7-2
CASSPDRGRWQQPQHF
TGTGCCAGCAGCCCCGACAGGGGGCGTTGGCAGCAGCCCCAGCATTTT
>once|TRBJ2-3|-|TRBV4-3
CASSQGFLGGLTLERTDTQYF
TGCGCCAGCAGCCAAGGGTTCTTGGGGGGCCTTACCCTGGAACGCACAGATACGCAGTATTTT
>-|TRBJ1-5|TRBD1|TRBV6-2/TRBV6-3
CASSYSGDRGIQPQHF
TGTGCCAGCAGTTACTCGGGCGACAGGGGGATTCAGCCCCAGCATTTT
>-|TRBJ2-7|TRBD2|TRBV5-4
CASSLRSGGYEQYF
TGTGCCAGCAGCTTGCGTAGCGGGGGATACGAGCAGTACTTC
>-|TRBJ2-6|-|TRBV10-3
CAISGGGGAGANVLTF
TGTGCCATCAGTGGGGGAGGGGGCGCTGGGGCCAACGTCCTGACTTTC
>once|TRBJ1-5|-|TRBV19
CASRRGPLGNQPQHF
TGTGCCAGTAGGAGAGGACCCCTTGGCAATCAGCCCCAGCATTTT
>few|TRBJ2-7|-|TRBV5-6
CASSSAVEQYF
TGTGCCAGCAGCTCCGCCGTCGAGCAGTACTTC
>-|TRBJ1-6|-|TRBV9
CASSGQEGNSPLHF
TGTGCCAGCAGCGGACAGGAAGGGAATTCACCCCTCCACTTT
>-|TRBJ2-1|-|TRBV19
CASSIEGAYNEQFF
TGTGCCAGTAGTATCGAGGGAGCCTACAATGAGCAGTTCTTC
>-|TRBJ1-5|-|TRBV4-2
CASSQRNSNQPQHF
TGTGCCAGCAGTCAGCGAAATAGCAATCAGCCCCAGCATTTT
>-|TRBJ2-1|TRBD2|TRBV18
CASLRLAGNYQASEQFF
TGTGCCAGCTTGAGACTAGCGGGAAATTATCAGGCGAGTGAGCAGTTCTTC